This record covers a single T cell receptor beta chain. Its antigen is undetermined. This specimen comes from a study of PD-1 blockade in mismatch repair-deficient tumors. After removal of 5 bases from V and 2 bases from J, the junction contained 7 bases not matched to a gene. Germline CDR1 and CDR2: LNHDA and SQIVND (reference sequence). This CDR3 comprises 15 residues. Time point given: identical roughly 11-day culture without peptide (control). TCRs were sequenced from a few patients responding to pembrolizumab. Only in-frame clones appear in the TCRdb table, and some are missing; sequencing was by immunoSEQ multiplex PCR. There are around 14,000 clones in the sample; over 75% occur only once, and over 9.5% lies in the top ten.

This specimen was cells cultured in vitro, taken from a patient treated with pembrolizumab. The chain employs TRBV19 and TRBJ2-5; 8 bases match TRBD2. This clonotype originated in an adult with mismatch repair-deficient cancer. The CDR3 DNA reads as TGTGCCAGTAGTCTGGGGACTAGACGGCAAGAGACCCAGTACTTC. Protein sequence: CASSLGTRRQETQYF.